The sequence of this TCR beta chain was determined in a study of T cell repertoires in cytomegalovirus infection. MiXCR, applied by TCRdb to the reads, yields one record per CDR3 protein. The sample holds roughly 720,000 distinct CDR3 sequences, less than 40% seen once. This CDR3 has 10 residues. In germline, CDR1 is SNHLY, CDR2 FYNNEI. Trimming removed 7 bases at V and 6 bases at J, with 6 bases between. This TCR was sampled from a human donor in good health (CMV status not recorded). Some clones in this sample may be carry-over from other donors' samples. This sequence joins TRBV2 and TRBJ1-1; no firm D call. Sequencing used PBMCs. The CDR3 DNA reads as TGTGCCAGCATACGTTCTGAAGCTTTCTTT. Translated: CASIRSEAFF.